Given below is one T cell receptor beta chain in context. Its matching antigen is unknown. Sequencing used immunoSEQ multiplex PCR; TCRdb keeps in-frame clones, though not all of them. The data contain about 140,000 clones, roughly 92% of them singletons. The source of the sample is a study of T cell responses to AZD1222 COVID-19 vaccine. Study-level background: Pooled together were second doses at about 4 or about 12 weeks. General observations from the study: Recipients of two AZD1222 doses showed rising Spike-specific TCR breadth and depth.

The ends were cut back, 0 bases at V and 0 bases at J, with 18 bases in the middle. CDR1 is LGHDT, CDR2 YNNKEL, per germline (reference sequence). The CDR3 extends over 19 amino acids. V is TRBV3-1 (or the pseudogene TRBV3-2) and J is TRBJ2-1; D is perhaps TRBD2 (6 bases). Specimen: peripheral blood, collected on day 0 of AZD1222 vaccination. This receptor was identified in an adult in good health. The CDR3 bases are TGTGCCAGCAGCCAAGACATCCGCCGGGACTCGAGCTCCTACAATGAGCAGTTCTTC. This gives the protein CASSQDIRRDSSSYNEQFF.